This T cell receptor (beta chain) comes out of a study of T cell responses to AZD1222 COVID-19 vaccine. The germline V gene has CDR1 MRHNA and CDR2 SNTAGT. The CDR3 is made up of 16 amino acids. Losses at the gene ends were 4 bases for V and 2 bases for J; bases not matched to a gene: 7. Concerning this clone itself: What it binds is not known.

Produced via immunoSEQ multiplex PCR; TCRdb's table is partial and in-frame only. The data show 95,000 to 150,000 clones, more than 85% seen once. Study-wide results and limits: Repertoire sampling happened only post peak T cell response.

This rearrangement joins TRBV6-4 to TRBJ2-3, with TRBD2 identical over 9 bases. Sequenced material: peripheral blood, taken 28 days after the second AZD1222 dose. The TCR originated in an adult who received the AZD1222 COVID-19 vaccine. The CDR3 nucleotides read TGTGCCAGCAGTGCCACAGCGGGAGGCCTCACAGATACGCAGTATTTT. It yields the protein CASSATAGGLTDTQYF.